The clone carrying this TCR beta chain has only a few counts. The data are from a study of CD8 T cells in ankylosing spondylitis. Trimming cost V 7 bases and J 6 bases, with 18 bases left between them. The CDR3 contains 15 residues. The germline CDR1 and CDR2 sequences are MNHNS and SASEGT. A single record per CDR3 protein comes from TCRdb applying MiXCR to the 5' RACE reads. The sample has around 300,000 distinct CDR3 sequences, around 21% seen once. Material: blood, either unsorted or a sorted T cell fraction (not recorded which). V and J are TRBV6-1 and TRBJ2-2, with a possible D match to TRBD1 (5 bases). This TCR was recovered from a female donor with ankylosing spondylitis or in good health (not recorded which). CDR3 sequence reads: CASTPRAQGSGELFF. CDR3 sequence (DNA): TGTGCCAGCACCCCCAGGGCTCAGGGCTCCGGGGAGCTGTTTTTT.